This TCR beta chain was profiled in a study of control samples from healthy donors and cancer patients. Germline CDR1 reads SEHNR; CDR2 reads FQNEAQ (reference sequence). The CDR3 consists of 15 residues. V was trimmed by 0 bases and J by 5 bases, leaving 13 bases between them. The repertoire was sequenced with immunoSEQ multiplex PCR; TCRdb's copy has only in-frame clones and lacks some. The top ten hold 23% of the sample, which has 20,000 to 30,000 clones, around 86% seen once. Sequencing was done on a sample of PBMCs. This clonotype was sampled from a man aged 60 to 75 with colorectal cancer. The rearrangement links TRBV7-9 to TRBJ1-2; D is uncertain. DNA of the CDR3: TGTGCCAGCAGCTTAGCAAAAGGAGTTTCATATGGCTACACCTTC. It translates to CASSLAKGVSYGYTF.